Detailed here is one T cell receptor beta chain. Its antigen is currently unknown. This sample is part of a study of cytomegalovirus exposure and HLA in healthy donors. Whole-study findings and limits: A link between a missense DCLRE1C variant and TCR beta V- and J-gene trimming emerged from a later analysis.

CDR3 length: 16 amino acids. The V segment lost 2 bases and the J segment 7 bases; nucleotides outside the gene matches: 11. Germline V gene data show CDR1 as LGHNA and CDR2 as YNFKEQ. PCR amplification relied on 60 Vbeta primers (plus 13 Jbeta primers). Sequencing used immunoSEQ multiplex PCR; TCRdb keeps in-frame clones, though not all of them. This sample yields a few hundred thousand clones, of which about 82% are seen a single time; 2.9% belongs to the top ten. The chain is built from TRBV4-2 and TRBJ2-1; 7 positions agree with TRBD1. This TCR came from a man aged 25-45 years in good health and CMV-seronegative. The sequencing input was PBMCs. This chain's CDR3 is CASSQPNTVQGNEQFF. CDR3 DNA sequence: TGTGCCAGCAGCCAACCTAATACCGTACAGGGGAATGAGCAGTTCTTC.